These 4 T cell receptor beta chains were all obtained from the same sample, sequenced in a study of T cells after posttransplantation cyclophosphamide (dated by TCRdb to between 2015 and 2016). Libraries were constructed by the immunoSEQ multiplex PCR assay. TCRdb mirrors the immuneACCESS table, restricted to in-frame sequences. Some clones are absent from its copies; in checked studies, under half trace to an unresolved V gene, and the reason for the others is unknown. Here the sample lists more than 40,000 clones, none seen once only. 2.2% of the sample belongs to the ten largest clones. Sample: PBMCs. The receptors come from a middle-aged man in good health, CMV-negative, and a related stem cell transplant donor.

This clone was detected ten times or more. V is TRBV15 and J is TRBJ2-1; TRBD2 matches at 9 bases. V trimming: 2 bases; J trimming: 9 bases; junction bases outside the gene matches: 14. The CDR3 is made up of 17 amino acids. The V gene's germline CDR1 is LNHNV and CDR2 YYDKDF (reference sequence). CDR3 bases: TGTGCCACCAGCAGACACCTTGGCGCGGGAGGGCCGGGTGAGCAGTTCTTC. Amino acid sequence: CATSRHLGAGGPGEQFF. Full variable domain (outside the CDR3, taken from reference TRBV15 and TRBJ2-1): DAMVIQNPRYQVTQFGKPVTLSCSQTLNHNVMYWYQQKSSQAPKLLFHYYDKDFNNEADTPDNFQSRRPNTSFCFLDIRSPGLGDTAMYLCATSRHLGAGGPGEQFFGPGTRLTVL.

This clone appeared many times. Here the CDR3 reads CASSSNSGNTIYF. CDR3 bases: TGCGCCAGCAGCTCTAACTCTGGAAACACCATATATTTT. V is TRBV5-1 and J is TRBJ1-3; D is unresolved. The CDR3 totals 13 residues. The germline V and J ends were trimmed by 3 bases and 0 bases, with 4 bases remaining between them. CDR1 is SGHRS, CDR2 YFSETQ, per germline. The variable domain in full, completed from reference TRBV5-1 and TRBJ1-3, reads KAGVTQTPRYLIKTRGQQVTLSCSPISGHRSVSWYQQTPGQGLQFLFEYFSETQRNKGNFPGRFSGRQFSNSRSEMNVSTLELGDSALYLCASSSNSGNTIYFGEGSWLTVV.

This clone was observed at least ten times. The junction differs from germline at one of its ends, possibly a read error. V is TRBV7-7 and J is TRBJ2-1; 7 positions agree with TRBD1. CDR3 length: 15 residues. Germline-derived CDR1 and CDR2 are SSHAT and FNYEAQ (reference sequence). CDR3 loop: CASSLDRETYNEQFF. The DNA for the CDR3 is TGTGCTAGCAGCCTCGACAGGGAGACCTACAATGAGCAGTTCTTC.

This clone occurred many times. V and J are TRBV18 and TRBJ1-2, with 9 nucleotides matching TRBD1. This CDR3 is built from 14 residues. The V gene's germline CDR1 is KGHSH and CDR2 LQKENI. V dropped 6 bases and J dropped 3; count of bases not matched to a gene: 5. CDR3 residues: CASSEQGADYGYTF. CDR3 coding DNA: TGTGCCAGCTCGGAACAGGGGGCGGACTATGGCTACACCTTC.